This T cell receptor (beta chain) was identified during a study of blood T cell repertoires in COVID-19. Across the whole study: Material from acute and convalescent COVID-19 was sourced from the United States, Italy and Spain. PBMCs, B-cell-depleted T cells, or T cells were the source of the cDNA or gDNA that made up the material.

Germline CDR1 SGHAT, CDR2 FQNNGV. This CDR3 is built from 18 residues. The V and J ends lost 6 bases and 4 bases respectively, with 25 bases between them. Source study methods: Estimates of nucleated cell counts were drawn from the amplification of reference gene primers. Clones were read by immunoSEQ multiplex PCR, and TCRdb kept only the in-frame ones, dropping some. That table furnishes V, J and clone size, whereas the DNA furnished D and trimming. The sample records about 100,000 clones, about 90% being singletons. The specimen sequenced was peripheral blood. This TCR was sampled from a human donor in a cohort sampled during active COVID-19. The V call is TRBV11-2, the J call TRBJ2-1; D is perhaps TRBD2 (6 bases). This chain's CDR3 is CASRTLRGTGEGYNEQFF. The CDR3 DNA follows: TGTGCCAGCAGAACCCTCCGCGGGACGGGAGAGGGGTACAATGAGCAGTTCTTC.